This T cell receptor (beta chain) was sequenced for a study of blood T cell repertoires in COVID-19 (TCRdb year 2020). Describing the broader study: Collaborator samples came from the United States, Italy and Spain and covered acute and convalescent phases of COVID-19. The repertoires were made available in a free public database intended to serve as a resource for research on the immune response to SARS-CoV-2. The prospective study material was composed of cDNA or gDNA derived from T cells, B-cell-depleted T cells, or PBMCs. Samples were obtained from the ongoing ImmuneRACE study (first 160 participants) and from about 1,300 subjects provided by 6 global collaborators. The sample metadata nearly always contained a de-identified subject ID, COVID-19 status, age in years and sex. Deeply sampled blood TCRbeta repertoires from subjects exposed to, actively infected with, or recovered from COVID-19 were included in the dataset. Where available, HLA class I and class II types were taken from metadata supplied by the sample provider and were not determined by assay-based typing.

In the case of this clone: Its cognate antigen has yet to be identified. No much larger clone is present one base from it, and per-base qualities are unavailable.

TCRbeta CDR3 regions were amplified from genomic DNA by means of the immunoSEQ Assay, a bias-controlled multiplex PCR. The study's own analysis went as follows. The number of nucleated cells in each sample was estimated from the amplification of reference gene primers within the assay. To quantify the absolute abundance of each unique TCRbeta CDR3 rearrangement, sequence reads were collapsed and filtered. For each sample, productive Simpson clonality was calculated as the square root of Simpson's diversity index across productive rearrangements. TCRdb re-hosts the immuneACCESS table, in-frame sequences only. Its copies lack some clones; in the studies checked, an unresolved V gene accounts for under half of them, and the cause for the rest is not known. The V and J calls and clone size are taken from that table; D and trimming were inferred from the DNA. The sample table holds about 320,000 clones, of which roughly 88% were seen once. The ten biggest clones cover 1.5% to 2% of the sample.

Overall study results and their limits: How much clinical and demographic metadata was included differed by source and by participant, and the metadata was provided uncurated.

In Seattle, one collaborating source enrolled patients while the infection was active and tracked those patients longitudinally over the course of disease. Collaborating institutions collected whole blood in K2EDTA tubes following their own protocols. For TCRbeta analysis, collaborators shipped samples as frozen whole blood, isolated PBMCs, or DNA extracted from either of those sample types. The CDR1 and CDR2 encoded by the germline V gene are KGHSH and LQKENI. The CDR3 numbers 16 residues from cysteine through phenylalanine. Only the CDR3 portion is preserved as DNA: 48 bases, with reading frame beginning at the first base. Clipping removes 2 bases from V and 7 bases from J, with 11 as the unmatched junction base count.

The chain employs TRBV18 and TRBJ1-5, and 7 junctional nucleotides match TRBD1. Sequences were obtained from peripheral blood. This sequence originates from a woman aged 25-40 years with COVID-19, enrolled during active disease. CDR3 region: CASSPEGRGAGQPQHF. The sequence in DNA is TGTGCCAGCTCACCAGAGGGCAGGGGGGCTGGACAGCCCCAGCATTTT.